This T cell receptor (beta chain) was identified in a study of identical twins. There are many counts of this clonotype. Its specificity is unknown. With V trimmed by 4 bases and J by 5 bases, 3 bases remained unmatched. This CDR3 contains 15 residues. Looked up from germline, CDR1 is SGHRS and CDR2 is YFSETQ. Study results and caveats: Sharing of beta out-of-frame sequences by twins showed a weaker excess. Memory repertoires lacked the insertion deficit that abundant cord blood beta clonotypes showed.

Using its own MiXCR run on the 5' RACE reads, TCRdb lists one record per CDR3 protein. The sample shows about 730,000 distinct CDR3 sequences, approximately 21% of them seen only once. This sample also appeared in a second study, on T cells expressing NK-cell markers. Turning to that study: The authors applied an anti-gamma-delta TCR antibody in several experiments, and it restricted sorting to alpha-beta TCR T cells.

The clonotype comes from a woman between 18 and 30 years old in good health. The sequenced sample was PBMCs. V is TRBV5-1 and J is TRBJ2-2, with 12 bases fitting TRBD2. DNA of the CDR3: TGCGCCAGCAGCCCCGGACTAGCGGGGACCGGGGAGCTGTTTTTT. Its protein is CASSPGLAGTGELFF.